The present T cell receptor (beta chain) was sequenced within a study of cytomegalovirus exposure and HLA in healthy donors. Comments on this clone: Its antigen is not identified.

The PCR made use of 60 Vbeta and 13 Jbeta primers. Produced via immunoSEQ multiplex PCR; TCRdb's table is partial and in-frame only. The sample lists roughly 200,000 clones, roughly 87% occurring once. Study-level findings and limits: As a later analysis showed, several of the most significant clusters appeared to be linked to common viral pathogens. Information on immune exposure was restricted to one variable (CMV serostatus). The presence/absence work took it that sequencing depth was about the same across donors.

V shed 1 base and J shed 3 bases, with 9 bases lying between them. This CDR3 comprises 15 residues. The germline V gene has CDR1 MNHEY and CDR2 SVGAGI. This clonotype was sampled from a man aged 45 to 65 in good health and CMV-seronegative. The sample was PBMCs. The chain recombines TRBV6-5 with TRBJ2-2, with D maybe TRBD2 (6 bases). CDR3 DNA: TGTGCCAGCAGTTACTGGGGGGTTGACACCGGGGAGCTGTTTTTT. This encodes CASSYWGVDTGELFF.